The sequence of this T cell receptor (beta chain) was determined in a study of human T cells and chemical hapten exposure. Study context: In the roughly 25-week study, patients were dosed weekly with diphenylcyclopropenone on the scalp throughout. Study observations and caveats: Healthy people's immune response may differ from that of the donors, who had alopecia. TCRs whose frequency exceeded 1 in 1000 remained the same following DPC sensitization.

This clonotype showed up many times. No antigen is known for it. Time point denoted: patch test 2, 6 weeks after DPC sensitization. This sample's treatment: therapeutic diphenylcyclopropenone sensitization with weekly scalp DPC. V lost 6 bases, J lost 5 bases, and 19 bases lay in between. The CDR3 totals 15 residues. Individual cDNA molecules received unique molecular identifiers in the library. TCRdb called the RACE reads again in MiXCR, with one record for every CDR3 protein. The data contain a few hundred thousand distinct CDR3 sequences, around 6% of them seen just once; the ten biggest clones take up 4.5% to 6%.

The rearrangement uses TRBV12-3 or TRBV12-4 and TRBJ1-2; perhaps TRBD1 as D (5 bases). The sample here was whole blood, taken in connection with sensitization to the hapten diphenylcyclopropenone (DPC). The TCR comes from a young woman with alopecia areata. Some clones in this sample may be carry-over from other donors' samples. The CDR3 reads CASRSGFRAWYGYTF. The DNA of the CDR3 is TGTGCCAGCAGATCCGGGTTCAGGGCTTGGTATGGCTACACCTTC.